The next 17 T cell receptor beta chains were all read from a single sample in a study of T-cell memory formation after mild COVID-19. TCRdb ran MiXCR on the 5' RACE reads and lists one entry per CDR3 protein. This sample has approximately 240,000 distinct CDR3 sequences; roughly 17% occur once, and the top ten carry about 4%. Material: PBMCs or a T cell subset sorted from them (not recorded which). These receptors originate from a man aged 18 to 30 who had mild COVID-19 (a few samples of this study predate the infection). Cell type and time point are not known.

The chain uses TRBV7-9 and TRBJ2-3; D uncertain. V lost 7 bases and J 7 bases, leaving 6 bases between the germline ends. Germline V gene sequence: CDR1 SEHNR, CDR2 FQNEAQ (reference sequence). This CDR3 is built from 10 residues. The CDR3, as DNA: TGTGCCAGCATACCGAATACGCAGTATTTT. Residues: CASIPNTQYF.

This chain uses TRBV10-2 with TRBJ2-7, with a weak D call TRBD1 (6 bases). Germline V gives CDR1 WSHSY, CDR2 SAAADI. CDR3 length: 14 amino acids. Deletions cut 4 bases from V and 3 bases from J, with 13 bases between. The CDR3 reads CASSATDSRYEQYF. In DNA, the CDR3 is TGCGCCAGCAGTGCGACGGACAGCCGCTACGAGCAGTACTTC.

The chain employs TRBV11-2 and TRBJ2-1; the match to TRBD1 covers 7 bases. CDR3 length: 15 amino acids. Germline CDR1 and CDR2: SGHAT and FQNNGV. Unmatched junction bases numbered 4, after V lost 1 base and J lost 4 bases. CDR3 loop: CASSLAPDRYNEQFF. CDR3 nucleotides: TGTGCCAGCAGCTTAGCCCCGGACAGGTACAATGAGCAGTTCTTC. Full variable domain (remainder filled in from reference TRBV11-2 and TRBJ2-1): EAGVAQSPRYKIIEKRQSVAFWCNPISGHATLYWYQQILGQGPKLLIQFQNNGVVDDSQLPKDRFSAERLKGVDSTLKIQPAKLEDSAVYLCASSLAPDRYNEQFFGPGTRLTVL.

This clonotype was counted between two and nine times. This rearrangement joins TRBV7-2 to TRBJ1-2; no firm D call. V lost 2 bases and J 8 bases, leaving 12 bases between the germline ends. The CDR3 runs 13 residues. Germline values: CDR1 SGHTA, CDR2 FQGNSA. The CDR3 DNA sequence: TGTGCCAGCAGCTTAAACAGTTTGGGAGGCTACACCTTC. As protein: CASSLNSLGGYTF.

The V call is TRBV12-3 or TRBV12-4, the J call TRBJ2-7; 7 positions match TRBD1. J was trimmed by 5 bases and V by 3 bases; bases with no gene match: 7. CDR3 size: 14 residues. The CDR3 protein is CASSLSQGDHEQYV. CDR3 coding DNA: TGTGCCAGCAGTTTGTCCCAGGGGGATCACGAGCAGTACGTC.

This clonotype came up many times. The gene calls are TRBV7-9 and TRBJ1-2; D is undetermined. Germline V gene data show CDR1 as SEHNR and CDR2 as FQNEAQ (reference sequence). The V end was cut by 1 base, the J end by 7 bases, with 7 bases between. This CDR3 has 12 residues. The DNA of the CDR3 is TGTGCCAGCAGCTTAGGCAGTCCTGGCTACACCTTC. It is translated as CASSLGSPGYTF.

This clonotype appeared a few times. The rearrangement links TRBV3-1 to TRBJ1-6; D ambiguous. This CDR3 comprises 14 residues. Germline V gives CDR1 LGHDT, CDR2 YNNKEL (reference sequence). Trimming took 1 base from V and 11 from J, leaving 12 bases between them. The DNA of the CDR3 is TGTGCCAGCAGCCAAGCAGCCCGTGAGGCACCCCTCCACTTT. This encodes CASSQAAREAPLHF.

This rearrangement joins TRBV7-2 to TRBJ2-2; the match to TRBD1 covers 10 bases. In germline, CDR1 is SGHTA, CDR2 FQGNSA. Germline trimming cut 7 bases from V and 3 bases from J; bases unmatched to any gene: 2. The CDR3 runs 14 residues. CDR3 in DNA: TGTGCCAGCATAGACAGGGGGCACACCGGGGAGCTGTTTTTT. Translating gives CASIDRGHTGELFF.

V usage is TRBV7-3 and J usage is TRBJ2-2; 9 bases line up with TRBD2. Germline V gene sequence: CDR1 SGHTA, CDR2 FQGTGA. V lost 5 bases to trimming and J lost 1 base; unmatched junction nucleotides: 2. CDR3 length equals 15 residues. The CDR3 DNA follows: TGTGCCAGCAGCCCAGCGGGGGGGAACACCGGGGAGCTGTTTTTT. Translation: CASSPAGGNTGELFF.

The genes are TRBV28 and TRBJ2-5; a weak D match, TRBD1 (5 bases). V was pared by 8 bases and J by 2 bases, with 9 bases between. The germline V gene encodes CDR1 MDHEN and CDR2 SYDVKM. The CDR3 sequence is 12 residues long. CDR3 sequence reads: CASRQSQETQYF. CDR3 sequence (DNA): TGTGCCAGCCGACAGTCGCAAGAGACCCAGTACTTC.

The rearrangement links TRBV29-1 to TRBJ2-4; TRBD2 agrees at 7 bases. CDR1 is SQVTM, CDR2 ANQGSEA, per germline. V lost 0 bases to trimming and J lost 7 bases; unmatched junction nucleotides: 15. The CDR3 runs 17 residues. The CDR3 region is CSVEDPRAGVSRNIQYF. CDR3 nucleotide sequence: TGCAGCGTTGAAGATCCGCGTGCGGGAGTTTCAAGGAACATTCAGTACTTC.

This clonotype was recorded a few times. The genes are TRBV6-2 or TRBV6-3 and TRBJ1-1, with D hard to call. The CDR3 covers 13 residues. Germline V gene lookup returns CDR1 MNHEY and CDR2 SVGEGT. The V and J ends lost 4 bases and 4 bases respectively, with 10 bases between them. This CDR3 reads CASSSHSATEAFF. The CDR3 DNA is TGTGCCAGCAGTTCGCATAGCGCCACTGAAGCTTTCTTT.

The V and J genes are TRBV20-1 and TRBJ2-4; D remains ambiguous. Per germline, CDR1 DFQATT and CDR2 SNEGSKA (reference sequence). Trimming left V 3 bases short and J 1 base short, with 19 bases between. The CDR3 sequence is 17 residues long. The chain's CDR3 is CSASMGRQVTAKNIQYF. CDR3 DNA: TGCAGTGCTAGTATGGGCCGCCAAGTAACGGCCAAAAACATTCAGTACTTC.

This clonotype was seen only a few times. The chain combines TRBV2 with TRBJ1-6; the D gene is possibly TRBD1 (6 bases). Germline V CDR1 and CDR2: SNHLY, FYNNEI. The CDR3 contains 15 residues. V gave up 7 bases and J gave up 10 bases, with 20 bases separating them. CDR3 nucleotide sequence: TGTGCCAGCACCAAAGAGGGGGGCCGGGCATCACCCCTCCACTTT. This gives the protein CASTKEGGRASPLHF.

The V call is TRBV12-3 or TRBV12-4, the J call TRBJ1-2, with D unresolved. CDR3 length: 13 residues. Trimming stripped 8 bases from V and 4 bases from J, with 14 bases between. CDR3 in amino acids: CASGSPVGYGYTF. CDR3 sequence (DNA): TGTGCCAGCGGTTCTCCGGTGGGCTATGGCTACACCTTC.

The chain joins TRBV7-2 to TRBJ2-5; 11 bases match TRBD2. The V segment lost 5 bases and the J segment 3 bases; nucleotides outside the gene matches: 5. The CDR3 totals 15 residues. Germline assignment: CDR1 SGHTA and CDR2 FQGNSA. DNA of the CDR3: TGTGCCAGCAGCGGCACTAGCGGGGGTGAAGAGACCCAGTACTTC. The encoded protein is CASSGTSGGEETQYF.

CDR3 DNA sequence: TGCGCCAGCAGCCTGCTCCCCCATAAGACAGGGGTTCAGTACTTC. Amino acid sequence: CASSLLPHKTGVQYF. The rearrangement links TRBV4-3 to TRBJ2-4; 8 nucleotides align to TRBD1. Trimming took 4 bases from V and 11 from J; bases not matched to a gene: 13. Per the germline V gene, CDR1 is LGHNA and CDR2 is YSLEER. This CDR3 comprises 15 residues.